These 9 T cell receptor beta chains were sequenced from one sample in a study of blood T cell repertoires in COVID-19. The table came from immunoSEQ multiplex PCR; TCRdb's copy has only in-frame clones and leaves some out. The sample has roughly 120,000 clones, about 88% seen once. Sequences were obtained from peripheral blood. These receptors came from a man aged 45-65 years with active COVID-19.

This clone was seen a single time. The chain carries TRBV5-6 and TRBJ2-2; TRBD1 matches 9 bases. From germline, CDR1 is SGHDT and CDR2 YYEEEE. Trimming at V came to 4 bases and at J to 1 base, leaving 8 bases not matched to a gene. The CDR3 spans 17 residues. This chain's CDR3 is CASSTLNRGRNTGELFF. The CDR3 DNA follows: TGTGCCAGCAGCACCTTGAACAGGGGGCGGAACACCGGGGAGCTGTTTTTT.

This rearrangement joins TRBV18 to TRBJ1-2; 7 nucleotides agree with TRBD1. Trimming removed 3 bases from V and 4 bases from J; junction bases left unmatched: 8. This CDR3 has 15 amino acids. Germline V CDR1 and CDR2: KGHSH, LQKENI. CDR3 nucleotides: TGTGCCAGCTCACCCCCCGGACAGGTACCCTATGGCTACACCTTC. Its protein product is CASSPPGQVPYGYTF. The whole variable domain, filled in from reference TRBV18 and TRBJ1-2, reads NAGVMQNPRHLVRRRGQEARLRCSPMKGHSHVYWYRQLPEEGLKFMVYLQKENIIDESGMPKERFSAEFPKEGPSILRIQQVVRGDSAAYFCASSPPGQVPYGYTFGSGTRLTVV.

The chain's CDR3 is CASSLDRQTKKLFF. CDR3 DNA sequence: TGTGCCAGCAGCTTAGACCGACAGACCAAAAAACTGTTTTTT. The V and J genes are TRBV11-2 and TRBJ1-4, with D tentatively TRBD1 (5 bases). CDR1 and CDR2 (germline): SGHAT, FQNNGV. This CDR3 spans 14 amino acids. The germline V and J ends were trimmed by 0 bases and 9 bases, with 11 bases remaining between them.

This clone showed up just once. The V gene is TRBV6-6, the J gene TRBJ1-1, with TRBD1 matching 7 bases. The length of the CDR3 is 15 residues. Germline V gene data show CDR1 as MNHNY and CDR2 as SVGAGI (reference sequence). Trimming took 5 bases from V and 1 from J; bases not matched to a gene: 7. CDR3 in DNA: TGTGCCAGCAGTCAAGACCAGGGGGGGAACACTGAAGCTTTCTTT. It encodes CASSQDQGGNTEAFF.

The V gene is TRBV18, the J gene TRBJ2-7; D may be TRBD1 (6 bases). CDR1 and CDR2 from the germline V gene are KGHSH and LQKENI. Trimming took 8 bases from V and 2 from J, leaving 28 bases between them. This CDR3 has 18 amino acids. The CDR3 region is CASPDHTSTGLWTYEQYV. DNA for the CDR3: TGTGCCAGCCCCGATCACACTTCCACAGGGTTGTGGACCTACGAGCAGTACGTC.

This clone appeared a single time. V and J are TRBV18 and TRBJ1-3; a possible D gene is TRBD1 (6 bases). The length of the CDR3 is 16 residues. With 2 bases removed from V and 0 bases from J, the gap between germline ends came to 11 bases. Germline lookup yields CDR1 KGHSH and CDR2 LQKENI. The CDR3 coding sequence is TGTGCCAGCTCACCATGGACAGTCAGCTCTGGAAACACCATATATTTT. It yields the protein CASSPWTVSSGNTIYF.

This clone has a single count. The chain uses TRBV11-2 and TRBJ1-3; D is unresolved. Between the trimmed V and J ends, which lost 7 bases and 0 bases, there was a span of 7 bases. The CDR3 totals 13 residues. Germline loops: CDR1 SGHAT, CDR2 FQNNGV. CDR3 protein: CASTFSSGNTIYF. The CDR3 DNA sequence: TGTGCCAGCACATTCAGCTCTGGAAACACCATATATTTT.

The chain combines TRBV4-1 with TRBJ1-4; D call uncertain. There are 17 residues in the CDR3. Germline V lookup: CDR1 MGHRA, CDR2 YSYEKL. Trimming stripped 0 bases from V and 0 bases from J, with 11 bases between. CDR3 region: CASSQDRAAATNEKLFF. CDR3 DNA sequence: TGCGCCAGCAGCCAAGATCGCGCGGCCGCAACTAATGAAAAACTGTTTTTT.

The V call is TRBV25-1, the J call TRBJ1-2; maybe TRBD1 (5 bases). Trimming left V 1 base short and J 0 bases short, with 9 bases between. Germline-derived CDR1 and CDR2 are MGHDK and SYGVNS. The CDR3 is 15 residues long. The CDR3 here is CASSESDRANYGYTF. The CDR3 DNA sequence: TGTGCCAGCAGTGAATCAGACAGAGCTAACTATGGCTACACCTTC.